This entry lists 20 T cell receptor beta chains sequenced from one sample in a study of TIL therapy for anti-PD-1-resistant metastatic lung cancer. Sequencing used immunoSEQ v3. Sequenced by immunoSEQ multiplex PCR; TCRdb stores in-frame clones only, minus some. This table holds some 45,000 clones, 80% to 90% found once. The time point was: pre-treatment sample, taken before nivolumab and TIL therapy. Sample: blood, taken at baseline. The receptors were gathered from a person aged 25-85 years with non-small cell lung cancer.

The rearrangement joins TRBV6-2 or TRBV6-3 to TRBJ2-7, with D possibly matching TRBD1 (5 bases). CDR1 is MNHEY, CDR2 SVGEGT, per germline. Deletions cut 3 bases from V and 5 bases from J, with 8 bases between. CDR3 length: 12 amino acids. DNA for the CDR3: TGTGCCAGCAGTTATAGGGGTCACGAGCAGTACTTC. This encodes CASSYRGHEQYF.

The rearrangement joins TRBV28 to TRBJ2-7, with 7 bases aligning to TRBD2. The CDR3 has 12 residues. The junction had 5 bases not matched to a gene; V was cut back by 9 bases and J by 3 bases. Germline lookup yields CDR1 MDHEN and CDR2 SYDVKM. For the CDR3, the DNA is TGTGCCAGTCGGGACTACCACTACGAGCAGTACTTC. Residues: CASRDYHYEQYF.

The chain recombines TRBV6-6 with TRBJ2-5; D call uncertain. V gave up 2 bases and J gave up 1 base, with 8 bases separating them. In germline, CDR1 is MNHNY, CDR2 SVGAGI (reference sequence). The CDR3 is 14 amino acids. DNA for the CDR3: TGTGCCAGCAGTTACATGGGGATCCAAGAGACCCAGTACTTC. Translated, it gives CASSYMGIQETQYF.

This clone was recorded only once. The V and J genes are TRBV6-2 or TRBV6-3 and TRBJ1-2; D may be TRBD1 (5 bases). The ends were cut back, 2 bases at V and 8 bases at J, with 12 bases in the middle. The germline V gene encodes CDR1 MNHEY and CDR2 SVGEGT. The length of the CDR3 is 13 residues. CDR3 protein: CASSYQGGRGYTF. The CDR3 DNA sequence: TGTGCCAGCAGTTACCAGGGAGGGAGAGGCTACACCTTC.

This clone was recorded a few times. The rearrangement links TRBV5-1 to TRBJ1-2, with a weak D call TRBD1 (6 bases). The CDR3 is made up of 18 amino acids. CDR1 SGHRS and CDR2 YFSETQ come from the germline V gene. Trimming pared 3 bases from V and 0 bases from J, leaving 21 bases between. The CDR3: CASSWGIRTAPTNYGYTF. The CDR3 DNA follows: TGCGCCAGCAGCTGGGGGATCCGGACAGCTCCCACTAACTATGGCTACACCTTC.

The chain has TRBV19 and TRBJ1-6; D unresolved. The V gene's germline CDR1 is LNHDA and CDR2 SQIVND (reference sequence). V lost 6 bases and J 6 bases, leaving 15 bases between the germline ends. The CDR3 sequence is 15 residues long. CDR3 sequence (DNA): TGTGCCAGTAGCTTCGACACAAAACTTAATTCACCCCTCCACTTT. Translating gives CASSFDTKLNSPLHF. Together with reference TRBV19 and TRBJ1-6, the CDR3 gives the full variable domain: DGGITQSPKYLFRKEGQNVTLSCEQNLNHDAMYWYRQDPGQGLRLIYYSQIVNDFQKGDIAEGYSVSREKKESFPLTVTSAQKNPTAFYLCASSFDTKLNSPLHFGNGTRLTVT.

The chain recombines TRBV11-2 with TRBJ2-7; 8 bases match TRBD1. Germline CDR1 and CDR2: SGHAT and FQNNGV. Trimming at V came to 1 base and at J to 1 base, leaving 3 bases not matched to a gene. This CDR3 has 15 amino acids. The DNA for the CDR3 is TGTGCCAGCAGCTTAGCCGGGACAGGTTCCTACGAGCAGTACTTC. This gives the protein CASSLAGTGSYEQYF.

The chain links TRBV3-1 (or the pseudogene TRBV3-2) to TRBJ2-3, with TRBD1 matching over 7 bases. This CDR3 comprises 13 residues. Looked up from germline, CDR1 is LGHDT and CDR2 is YNNKEL (reference sequence). The V gene end was trimmed by 7 bases and the J gene end by 2 bases; junction bases not matched to a gene: 3. CDR3 amino acids: CASKTGPTDTQYF. CDR3 bases: TGTGCCAGCAAGACAGGGCCCACAGATACGCAGTATTTT.

The chain links TRBV4-2 to TRBJ2-5; 7 bases map to TRBD2. In germline, CDR1 is LGHNA, CDR2 YNFKEQ. V shed 1 base and J 3 bases; nucleotides not matched to a gene: 8. The CDR3 runs to 16 residues. The DNA of the CDR3 is TGTGCCAGCAGCCAAGCGAATGTCCGGGGGGAAGAGACCCAGTACTTC. As protein: CASSQANVRGEETQYF.

The V call is TRBV30, the J call TRBJ1-1, with a possible D match to TRBD1 (6 bases). This CDR3 is built from 13 residues. The V end was cut by 2 bases, the J end by 1 base, with 8 bases between. Germline V gene sequence: CDR1 GTSNPN, CDR2 SVGIG (reference sequence). The CDR3 is CAWSKQGNTEAFF. CDR3 bases: TGTGCCTGGAGTAAACAGGGGAACACTGAAGCTTTCTTT.

This clone was seen a handful of times. The rearrangement uses TRBV2 and TRBJ1-5, with D perhaps TRBD1 (6 bases). Germline V gene sequence: CDR1 SNHLY, CDR2 FYNNEI. V dropped 6 bases and J dropped 3 bases, with 12 bases sitting between them. CDR3 size: 14 residues. The CDR3 here is CASRRDILNQPQHF. CDR3 bases: TGTGCCAGCAGGCGGGACATCCTCAATCAGCCCCAGCATTTT.

This chain connects TRBV7-2 to TRBJ2-1, with TRBD1 as a possible D gene (5 bases). CDR1 and CDR2 from the germline V gene are SGHTA and FQGNSA. CDR3 length: 16 residues. V lost 5 bases, J lost 8 bases, and 22 bases lay in between. The CDR3 reads CASSIGSTVAAYEQFF. In nucleotides, the CDR3 is TGTGCCAGCAGCATAGGTTCGACAGTTGCCGCCTATGAGCAGTTCTTC.

The chain carries TRBV19 and TRBJ1-4; D possibly corresponds to TRBD1 (5 bases). Trimming took 5 bases from V and 8 from J, leaving 18 bases between them. CDR3 size: 15 residues. Germline V gene lookup returns CDR1 LNHDA and CDR2 SQIVND (reference sequence). The CDR3 protein is CASSAPGSRREKLFF. Written as DNA, the CDR3 is TGTGCCAGTAGTGCCCCAGGGAGCCGGAGAGAAAAACTGTTTTTT.

The chain couples TRBV5-1 to TRBJ2-7, with 7 bases aligning to TRBD2. V trimming: 4 bases; J trimming: 0 bases; junction bases outside the gene matches: 10. The CDR3 is 16 residues long. Germline V gene lookup returns CDR1 SGHRS and CDR2 YFSETQ. CDR3 sequence (DNA): TGCGCCAGCAGCGACTTCCAGGGCGGGAGCTCCTACGAGCAGTACTTC. It codes for CASSDFQGGSSYEQYF.

This clone showed up just a few times. This rearrangement joins TRBV10-2 to TRBJ1-3; a possible D gene is TRBD1 (6 bases). The V gene's germline CDR1 is WSHSY and CDR2 SAAADI. Trimming took off 7 bases at V and 0 bases at J, with 10 bases between the two ends. There are 14 residues in the CDR3. The chain's CDR3 is CASTVQGSGNTIYF. CDR3 nucleotide sequence: TGCGCCAGCACCGTACAGGGCTCTGGAAACACCATATATTTT.

The genes are TRBV7-2 and TRBJ2-7; D may match TRBD1 or TRBD2 (5 bases each). Trimming took off 3 bases at V and 2 bases at J, with 8 bases between the two ends. Looked up from germline, CDR1 is SGHTA and CDR2 is FQGNSA. CDR3 length equals 13 residues. This CDR3 is CASSLGRAYEQYF. The CDR3 coding sequence is TGTGCCAGCAGCTTGGGACGAGCCTACGAGCAGTACTTC. Using reference TRBV7-2 and TRBJ2-7 for the parts outside the CDR3, the full variable domain is GAGVSQSPSNKVTEKGKDVELRCDPISGHTALYWYRQSLGQGLEFLIYFQGNSAPDKSGLPSDRFSAERTGGSVSTLTIQRTQQEDSAVYLCASSLGRAYEQYFGPGTRLTVT.

The chain employs TRBV5-1 and TRBJ2-7, with 11 nucleotides matching TRBD2. The CDR3 is made up of 15 amino acids. With V trimmed by 3 bases and J by 0 bases, 2 bases remained unmatched. In germline, CDR1 is SGHRS, CDR2 YFSETQ. CDR3 nucleotide sequence: TGCGCCAGCAGCTCGACTAGCGGGAACTCCTACGAGCAGTACTTC. This sequence encodes CASSSTSGNSYEQYF.

The CDR3 here is CASATSGGTDTQYF. CDR3 sequence (DNA): TGTGCCTCGGCGACTAGCGGGGGGACAGATACGCAGTATTTT. V and J are TRBV30 and TRBJ2-3; 13 nucleotides line up with TRBD2. Germline V gene data show CDR1 as GTSNPN and CDR2 as SVGIG (reference sequence). J lost 3 bases, V lost 7 bases, and 4 bases had no gene match. The length of the CDR3 is 14 residues.

This chain connects TRBV6-2 or TRBV6-3 to TRBJ2-1, with 8 bases aligning to TRBD2. Germline V gene sequence: CDR1 MNHEY, CDR2 SVGEGT. CDR3 length: 13 residues. V trimming: 7 bases; J trimming: 8 bases; junction bases outside the gene matches: 7. The DNA for the CDR3 is TGTGCCAGCAACCCGGCCGGGGGGGATGAGCAGTTCTTC. Encoded protein: CASNPAGGDEQFF.

This clone was seen more than once but under ten times. The chain combines TRBV30 with TRBJ2-1, with 8 bases lining up with TRBD1. Trimming removed 0 bases from V and 5 bases from J; junction bases left unmatched: 6. Germline CDR1 and CDR2: GTSNPN and SVGIG (reference sequence). The CDR3 runs to 15 residues. The CDR3 protein is CAWSVFAGGHNEQFF. The CDR3 nucleotides read TGTGCCTGGAGTGTCTTCGCAGGGGGCCACAATGAGCAGTTCTTC.